Detailed here is one T cell receptor (beta chain). Its antigen is unidentified. The data originate from a study of metastatic and nonmetastatic thyroid tumors. Study information: Across peripheral blood and tumor or nodule tissue samples taken from malignant and benign thyroid patients, the repertoires were compared with one another.

Every patient underwent thyroid surgery untreated. The CDR3 covers 14 residues. Trimming removed 2 bases at V and 4 bases at J, with 8 bases between. Germline V gene lookup returns CDR1 MNHEY and CDR2 SMNVEV (reference sequence). TCRdb called clones again from the PCR reads with MiXCR. The sample has approximately 20,000 clones, over 10% seen once. Whole-study findings and limits: For both blood and tumor, malignant thyroid tumors reportedly showed significantly higher TCR beta diversity than benign nodules did.

Source material: blood. The V gene is TRBV27, the J gene TRBJ2-2, with D unclear. The TCR was taken from a female donor with papillary thyroid cancer or a benign thyroid nodule (not recorded which). Some clones in this sample may be carry-over from other donors' samples. The CDR3 coding sequence is TGTGCCAGCAGTTTAGGGTGGGTCACCGGGGAGCTGTTTTTT. Amino acid sequence: CASSLGWVTGELFF.